This T cell receptor beta chain was profiled in a study of blood T cell repertoires in COVID-19. Study summary: PBMCs, B-cell-depleted T cells, or T cells were the source of the cDNA or gDNA that made up the material.

In the original workflow: Reference gene primer amplification in the assay estimated nucleated cell counts. Using immunoSEQ multiplex PCR, the repertoire was profiled, and TCRdb retains in-frame clones only, with some absent. The D gene and trimming were derived from the DNA, and the V and J assignments and clone size from that table. Counted here are about 190,000 clones, roughly four fifths occurring once; the ten biggest clones make up about 6%. Germline loops: CDR1 LGHDT, CDR2 YNNKEL (reference sequence). This CDR3 has 12 amino acids. V lost 6 bases and J lost 5, with 10 bases in between. The chain uses TRBV3-1 (or the pseudogene TRBV3-2) and TRBJ2-5, with unresolved D. Sequencing was carried out using peripheral blood. This sequence was found in a woman aged 35 to 49 with acute or convalescent COVID-19. CDR3 in amino acids: CASSQSSETQYF. The DNA for the CDR3 is TGTGCCAGCAGTCAATCTAGTGAGACCCAGTACTTC.